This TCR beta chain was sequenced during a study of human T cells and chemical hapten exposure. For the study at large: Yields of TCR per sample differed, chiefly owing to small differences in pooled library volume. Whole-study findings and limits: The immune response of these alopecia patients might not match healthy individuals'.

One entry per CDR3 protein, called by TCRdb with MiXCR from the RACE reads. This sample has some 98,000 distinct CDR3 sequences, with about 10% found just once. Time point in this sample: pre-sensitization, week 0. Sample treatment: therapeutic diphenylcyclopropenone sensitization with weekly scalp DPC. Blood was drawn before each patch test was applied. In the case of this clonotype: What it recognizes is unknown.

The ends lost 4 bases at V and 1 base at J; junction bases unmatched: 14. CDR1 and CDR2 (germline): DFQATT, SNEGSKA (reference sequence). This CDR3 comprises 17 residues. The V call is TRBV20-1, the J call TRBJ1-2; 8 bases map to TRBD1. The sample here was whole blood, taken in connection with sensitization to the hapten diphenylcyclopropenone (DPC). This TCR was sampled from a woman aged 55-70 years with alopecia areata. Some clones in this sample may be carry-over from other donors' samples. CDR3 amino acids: CSANPGQAVLGNYGYTF. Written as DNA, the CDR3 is TGCAGTGCTAATCCGGGACAGGCGGTATTGGGTAACTATGGCTACACCTTC.